The following is a TCR beta chain sequence with its context. The run of the v3.0 immunoSEQ assay was at survey level. Repertoires were generated with immunoSEQ multiplex PCR, while TCRdb's copy carries only in-frame clones and drops some. There are around 43,000 clones in the sample; about 94% occur only once, and around 2.1% lies in the top ten. The source of the sample is a study of long-term antiretroviral therapy in people with HIV. People in the study who had HIV all got their treatment in the United States. Ahead of DNA extraction, samples held about 0.95-10 million cryopreserved PBMC each. CDR1 is MDHEN, CDR2 SYDVKM, per germline. This CDR3 is built from 14 residues. Losses at the gene ends were 6 bases for V and 5 bases for J; bases not matched to a gene: 8.

This clonotype originated in a man in his thirties or forties with HIV. Sequences were derived from unsorted PBMCs, sampled about 9 years after starting antiretroviral therapy. This rearrangement joins TRBV28 to TRBJ2-7, with 9 bases aligning to TRBD1. The CDR3: CASRSGTGIDEQYF. CDR3 DNA sequence: TGTGCCAGCAGGTCCGGGACAGGGATTGACGAGCAGTACTTC.